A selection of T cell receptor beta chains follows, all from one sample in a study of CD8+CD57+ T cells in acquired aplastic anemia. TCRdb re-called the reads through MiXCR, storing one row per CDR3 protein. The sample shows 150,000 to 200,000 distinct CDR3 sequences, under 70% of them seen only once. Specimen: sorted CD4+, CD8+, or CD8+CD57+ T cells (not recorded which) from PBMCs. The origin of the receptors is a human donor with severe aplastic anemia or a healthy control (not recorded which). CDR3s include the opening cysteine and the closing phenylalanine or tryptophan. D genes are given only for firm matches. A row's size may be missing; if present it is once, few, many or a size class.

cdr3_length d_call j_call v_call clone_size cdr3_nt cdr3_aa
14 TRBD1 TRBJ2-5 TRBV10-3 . TGTGCCATCAGCGAGCCAGGGGGCTCAGAGACCCAGTACTTC CAISEPGGSETQYF
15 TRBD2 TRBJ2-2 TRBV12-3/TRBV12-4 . TGTGCCAGCAGTCCGAGCGGGGGGGGTACCGGGGAGCTGTTTTTT CASSPSGGGTGELFF
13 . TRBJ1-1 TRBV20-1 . TGCAGTGTTCCCTCCTTCGTACAGGTTGAAGCTTTCTTT CSVPSFVQVEAFF
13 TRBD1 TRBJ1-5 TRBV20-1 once TGCAGTGCTAACAGGGGGCGCAATCAGCCCCAGCATTTT CSANRGRNQPQHF
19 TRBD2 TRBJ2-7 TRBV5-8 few TGTGCCAGCAGCCCTTACGCGAGACAGGGACTAGCTTGGGTCTACGAGCAGTACTTC CASSPYARQGLAWVYEQYF
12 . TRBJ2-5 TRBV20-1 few TGCAGTGCTAGTAAGGGGTTAGAGACCCAGTACTTC CSASKGLETQYF
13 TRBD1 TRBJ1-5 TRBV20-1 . TGCAGTGCACAACAGGGGGATGGTCAGCCCCAGCATTTT CSAQQGDGQPQHF
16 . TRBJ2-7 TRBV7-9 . TGTGCCAGCGAAGGACAGACCAGCCTACTAGGGTGGGAGCAGTACTTC CASEGQTSLLGWEQYF
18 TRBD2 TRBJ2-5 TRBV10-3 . TGTGTCATCAGTGGAGGGGCGGGGGGCCCTCTTGATCAAGAGACCCAGTACTTC CVISGGAGGPLDQETQYF
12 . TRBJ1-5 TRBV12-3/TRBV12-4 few TGTGCCACCCGGGACAGCAATCAGCCCCAGCATTTT CATRDSNQPQHF
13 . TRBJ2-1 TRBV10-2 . TGCGCCAGCAGTACCCTGTTGTACAATGAGCAGTTCTTC CASSTLLYNEQFF
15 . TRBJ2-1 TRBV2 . TGTGCCAGCAGACCCGAATTGAGCTCCTACAATGAGCAGTTCTTC CASRPELSSYNEQFF
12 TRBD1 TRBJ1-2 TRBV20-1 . TGCAGTGCTAGCAAACAGGGGAAGGGCTACACCTTC CSASKQGKGYTF
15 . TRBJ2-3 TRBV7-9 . TGTGCCAGCAGCTTAGGACGGGACAGCACAGATACGCAGTATTTT CASSLGRDSTDTQYF
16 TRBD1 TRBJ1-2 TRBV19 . TGTGCCAGTACCTCAATCGACCGGGACAGGGCCCGCGGCTACACCTTC CASTSIDRDRARGYTF
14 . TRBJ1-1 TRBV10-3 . TGTGCCATCAGTGAATACGCAGGGGTGACTGAAGCTTTCTTT CAISEYAGVTEAFF
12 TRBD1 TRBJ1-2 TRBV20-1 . TGCAGTGCTCCCGGGACAGACTATGGCTACACCTTC CSAPGTDYGYTF
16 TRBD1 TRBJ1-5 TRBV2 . TGTGCCAGCAGTGAAGACGGGACAGGGGAAGATCAGCCCCAGCATTTT CASSEDGTGEDQPQHF
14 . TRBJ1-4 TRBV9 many TGTGCCAGCAGCGTTGGGGGCCTAGGAGAAAAACTGTTTTTT CASSVGGLGEKLFF
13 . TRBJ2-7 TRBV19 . TGTGCCAGTAGTTGGGGACCGACCTACGAGCAGTACTTC CASSWGPTYEQYF
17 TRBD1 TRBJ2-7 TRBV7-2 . TGTGCCAGCAGTCAGACCGGGGACAGGCGGACTTCCTACGAGCAGTACTTC CASSQTGDRRTSYEQYF
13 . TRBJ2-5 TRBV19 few TGTGCCAGTAGTATATCCCTACAAGAGACCCAGTACTTC CASSISLQETQYF
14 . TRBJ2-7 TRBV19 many TGTGCCAGTAGTATCACCGGGGAGTGGGACGAGCAGTACTTC CASSITGEWDEQYF
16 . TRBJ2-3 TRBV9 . TGTGCCAGCAGCTCAGGAAGGGGGAAAGGGGCAGATACGCAGTATTTT CASSSGRGKGADTQYF
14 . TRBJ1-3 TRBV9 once TGTGCCAGCAGCGTAGAGGCATGGGAAAACACCATATATTTT CASSVEAWENTIYF
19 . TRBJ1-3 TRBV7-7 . TGTGCTAGCAGCCTCCCCCGGGGGGTTGTGAGAGGGAATGGAAACACCATATACTTT CASSLPRGVVRGNGNTIYF
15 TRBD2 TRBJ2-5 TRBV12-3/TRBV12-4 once TGTGCCAGCAGTGCCCGGACTAGCGGACAAGAGACCCAGTACTTC CASSARTSGQETQYF
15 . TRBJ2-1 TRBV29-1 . TGCAGCGGGAACACGAGACTCTATGATTACAATGAGCAGTTCTTC CSGNTRLYDYNEQFF
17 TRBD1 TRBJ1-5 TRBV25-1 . TGTGCCAGCAGTGCACCTAGACAGGGAGGGGCTGATCAGCCCCAGCATTTT CASSAPRQGGADQPQHF
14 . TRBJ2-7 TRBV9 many TGTGCCAGCAGCGTAGAGGGCAGCTCCTACGAGCAGTACTTC CASSVEGSSYEQYF
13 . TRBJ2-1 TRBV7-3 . TGTGCTAGCAGCCCGGACTCGTACAATGAGCAGTTCTTC CASSPDSYNEQFF
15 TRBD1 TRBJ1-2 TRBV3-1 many TGTGCCAGCAGCCCTCGGGACAGCGATTATATAGGCTACACCTTC CASSPRDSDYIGYTF
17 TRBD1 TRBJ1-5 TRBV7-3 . TGTGCCAGCAGATCCGGGACAGGGGCAGATGAGGGTCAGCCCCAGCATTTT CASRSGTGADEGQPQHF
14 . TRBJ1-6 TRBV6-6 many TGTGCCAGCAGCTGGACAGAGGGTAATTCACCCCTCCACTTT CASSWTEGNSPLHF
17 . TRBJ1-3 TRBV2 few TGTGCCAGCAGTGAAGATCGAACGGCGACAGCTGGAAACACCATATATTTT CASSEDRTATAGNTIYF
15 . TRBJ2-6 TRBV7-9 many TGTGCCAGCAGCTCAACAAGCACTGGGGCCAACGTCCTGACTTTC CASSSTSTGANVLTF
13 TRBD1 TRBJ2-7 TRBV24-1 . TGTGCTAGACCCGAGACAGGGGACCACGAGCAGTACTTC CARPETGDHEQYF
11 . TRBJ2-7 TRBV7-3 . TGTGCCGCAGGGGCGGCCTACGAGCAGTACTTC CAAGAAYEQYF
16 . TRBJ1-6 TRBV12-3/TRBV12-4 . TGTGCCAGCAGTGAAGCCGGACAGTTTTATAATTCACCCCTCCACTTT CASSEAGQFYNSPLHF
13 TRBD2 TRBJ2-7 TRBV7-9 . TGTGCCAGCACCGTAGCGGGAGGTAACGAGCAGTACTTC CASTVAGGNEQYF
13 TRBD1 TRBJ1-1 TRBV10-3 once TGTGCCATTGGACAGGGGGCGAACACTGAAGCTTTCTTT CAIGQGANTEAFF
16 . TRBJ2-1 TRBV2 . TGTGCCAGCAGTTACGCGGAGTGGGGCGGGATTGGTGAGCAGTTCTTC CASSYAEWGGIGEQFF
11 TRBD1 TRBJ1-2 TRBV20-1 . TGCAGCGGACAGGGGGCGCGGGGCTACACCTTC CSGQGARGYTF
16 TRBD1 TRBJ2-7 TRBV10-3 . TGTGCCATCAGTGATAGGGACAGGGAAGGCATCGACGAGCAGTACTTC CAISDRDREGIDEQYF
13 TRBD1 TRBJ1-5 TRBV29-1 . TGCAGCGTTGATGCAGGACAGGGGCAAGCCCAGCATTTT CSVDAGQGQAQHF
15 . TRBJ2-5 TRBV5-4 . TGTGCCAGCAGCTTGGTTGGAGGGGGGCCGGAGACCCAGTACTTC CASSLVGGGPETQYF
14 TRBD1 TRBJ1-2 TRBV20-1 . TGCAGTGCTAGGGCGACAGGGACTTCCTATGGCTACACCTTC CSARATGTSYGYTF
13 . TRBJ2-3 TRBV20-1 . TGCAGTGCTAGAGACCGCAGGGGAGATACGCAGTATTTT CSARDRRGDTQYF
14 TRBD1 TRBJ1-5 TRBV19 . TGTGCCAGTAGCGACAGGGGTCCCCATCAGCCCCAGCATTTT CASSDRGPHQPQHF
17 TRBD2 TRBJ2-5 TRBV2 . TGTGCCAGCAGTGTCGTTAGCGGGAGGGCCCCCCAAGAGACCCAGTACTTC CASSVVSGRAPQETQYF
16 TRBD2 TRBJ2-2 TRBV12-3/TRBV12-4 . TGTGCCAGCAGTCCGAGCGGGAGTCTCAACACCGGGGAGCTGTTTTTT CASSPSGSLNTGELFF
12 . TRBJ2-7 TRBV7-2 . TGTGCCAGCAGCCCGGCTTTGGGCGAGCAGTACTTC CASSPALGEQYF
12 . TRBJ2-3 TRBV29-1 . TGCAGCGGACTCCGAAGCACAGATACGCAGTATTTT CSGLRSTDTQYF
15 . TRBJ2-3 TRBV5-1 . TGCGCCAGCAGATTAGCAGCCTCTAGCACAGATACGCAGTATTTT CASRLAASSTDTQYF
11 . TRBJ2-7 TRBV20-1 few TGCAGTGCCTCGGAGGTGTACGAGCAGTACTTC CSASEVYEQYF
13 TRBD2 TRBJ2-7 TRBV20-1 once TGCAGTGCTAGACCAGCGGGGGGTTACGAGCAGTACTTC CSARPAGGYEQYF
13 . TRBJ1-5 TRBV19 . TGTGCCAGTAGTTACAGCCTCGATCAGCCCCAGCATTTT CASSYSLDQPQHF
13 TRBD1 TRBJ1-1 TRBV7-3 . TGTGCCAGCAGCTTAATGGCGACAGGGGAAGCTTTCTTT CASSLMATGEAFF
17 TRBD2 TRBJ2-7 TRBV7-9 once TGTGCCAGCAGCTTAATTGGACTAGCGGGAGGGCCCTACGAGCAGTACTTC CASSLIGLAGGPYEQYF